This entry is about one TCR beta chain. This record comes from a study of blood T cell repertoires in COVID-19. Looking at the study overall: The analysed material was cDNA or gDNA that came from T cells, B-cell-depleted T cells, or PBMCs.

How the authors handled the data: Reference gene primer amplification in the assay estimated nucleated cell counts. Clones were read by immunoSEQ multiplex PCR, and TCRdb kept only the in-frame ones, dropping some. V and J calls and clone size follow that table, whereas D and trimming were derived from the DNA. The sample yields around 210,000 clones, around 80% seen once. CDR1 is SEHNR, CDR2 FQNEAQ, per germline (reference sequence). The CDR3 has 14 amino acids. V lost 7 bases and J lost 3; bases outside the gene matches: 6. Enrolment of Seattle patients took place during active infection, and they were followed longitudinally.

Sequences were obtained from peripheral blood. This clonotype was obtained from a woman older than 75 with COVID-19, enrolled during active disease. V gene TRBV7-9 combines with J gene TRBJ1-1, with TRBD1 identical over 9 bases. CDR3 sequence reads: CASTSGQGDTEAFF. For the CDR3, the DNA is TGTGCCAGCACCTCGGGACAGGGCGACACTGAAGCTTTCTTT.